Sequencing of this T cell receptor beta chain was carried out in a study of shared clonotypes between healthy human individuals. V trimming: 2 bases; J trimming: 6 bases; junction bases outside the gene matches: 9. There are 16 residues in the CDR3. CDR1 MGHRA and CDR2 YSYEKL come from the germline V gene. The data were produced by immunoSEQ multiplex PCR, yet TCRdb's version contains in-frame clones alone and is incomplete. The sample has under 1,100,000 clones; around three quarters are singletons. The sequenced sample consisted of memory CD4+ T cells from PBMCs. Subset: CD45RA-negative fraction. The chain couples TRBV4-1 to TRBJ2-1; 8 bases match TRBD2. The sequence derives from a man aged 18 to 30 in good health. Some clones in this sample may be carry-over from other donors' samples. The CDR3 spells CASSQPGTRVVNEQFF. The CDR3 coding sequence is TGCGCCAGCAGCCAACCCGGGACTAGGGTCGTCAATGAGCAGTTCTTC.